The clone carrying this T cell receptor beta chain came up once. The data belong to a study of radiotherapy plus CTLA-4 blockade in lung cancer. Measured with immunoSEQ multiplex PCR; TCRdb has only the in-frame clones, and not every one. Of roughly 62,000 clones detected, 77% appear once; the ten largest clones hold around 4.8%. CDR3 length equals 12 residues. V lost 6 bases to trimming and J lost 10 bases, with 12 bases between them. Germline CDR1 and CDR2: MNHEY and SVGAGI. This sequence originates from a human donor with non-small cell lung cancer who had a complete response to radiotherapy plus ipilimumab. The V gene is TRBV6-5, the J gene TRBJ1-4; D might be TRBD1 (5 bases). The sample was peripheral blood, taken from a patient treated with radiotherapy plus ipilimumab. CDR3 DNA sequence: TGTGCCAGCAGGGGGCCGGGAGGAAAACTGTTTTTT. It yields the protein CASRGPGGKLFF.